This T cell receptor (beta chain) is drawn from a study of blood T cell repertoires in COVID-19. Study in general: The samples span acute and convalescent COVID-19 from the United States, Italy and Spain. Sources were T cells, B-cell-depleted T cells, or PBMCs; the material itself was cDNA or gDNA.

With 2 bases clipped from V and 1 base from J, the junction kept 4 bases outside the gene matches. The CDR3 loop spans 16 amino acids. Germline values: CDR1 LGHNA, CDR2 YSLEER. In the study's own analysis: The authors estimated nucleated cell counts from reference gene primer amplification. Generated by immunoSEQ multiplex PCR, the TCRdb table keeps only in-frame clones and is missing some. The V and J calls and clone size are taken from that table; D and trimming were inferred from the DNA. The repertoire includes under 250,000 clones, about 83% of them detected once, and approximately 8.6% sits in the top ten.

This receptor was obtained from a man between 40 and 49 years old with active or convalescent COVID-19. The chain uses TRBV4-3 and TRBJ1-5, with 8 bases that match TRBD1. Sequencing used peripheral blood. The CDR3 sequence: CASSQSTGVSNQPQHF. In DNA, the CDR3 is TGCGCCAGCAGCCAATCGACAGGGGTAAGCAATCAGCCCCAGCATTTT.